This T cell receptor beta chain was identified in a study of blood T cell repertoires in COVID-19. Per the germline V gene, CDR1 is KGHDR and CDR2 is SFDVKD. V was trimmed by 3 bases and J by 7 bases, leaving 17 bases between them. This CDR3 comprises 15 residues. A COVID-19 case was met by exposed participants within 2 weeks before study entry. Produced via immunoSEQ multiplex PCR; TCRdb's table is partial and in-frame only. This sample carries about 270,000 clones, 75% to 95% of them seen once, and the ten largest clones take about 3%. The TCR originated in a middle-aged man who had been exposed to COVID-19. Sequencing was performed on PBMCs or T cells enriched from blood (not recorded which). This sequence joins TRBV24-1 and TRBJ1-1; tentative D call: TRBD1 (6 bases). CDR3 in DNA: TGTGCCACCAGTGATCCGGGACACGAAGGGGGTGAAGCTTTCTTT. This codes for CATSDPGHEGGEAFF.